What follows are 19 T cell receptor beta chains derived from one specimen sequenced in a study of blood T cell repertoires in COVID-19. TCRdb's table, derived via immunoSEQ multiplex PCR, lists solely in-frame clones and lacks some. The profile shows roughly 140,000 clones, about 83% of them singletons. The material sequenced was PBMCs or T cells enriched from blood (not recorded which). Receptors were obtained from a woman between 50 and 59 years old who had been exposed to COVID-19.

The gene calls are TRBV5-1 and TRBJ2-2; perhaps TRBD2 as D (5 bases). The CDR3 consists of 15 residues. CDR1 is SGHRS and CDR2 is YFSETQ in the germline V gene. V shed 0 bases and J shed 6 bases, with 12 bases lying between them. The CDR3 spells CASSLVLAGAGELFF. The CDR3 nucleotides are TGCGCCAGCAGCTTGGTGCTAGCTGGGGCCGGGGAGCTGTTTTTT.

CDR3 in DNA: TGTGCCAGCAGCCCCGCCGCGGGGCTAGCGGGGGGACGGGGCACAGATACGCAGTATTTT. Translation gives CASSPAAGLAGGRGTDTQYF. The chain combines TRBV4-2 with TRBJ2-3, with 11 bases fitting TRBD2. CDR3 size: 20 residues. CDR1 and CDR2 from the germline V gene are LGHNA and YNFKEQ. With 4 bases clipped from V and 1 base from J, the junction kept 16 bases outside the gene matches.

The V call is TRBV9, the J call TRBJ2-7; possible D gene TRBD1, 6 bases. This CDR3 is 14 amino acids long. The V gene's germline CDR1 is SGDLS and CDR2 YYNGEE. Trimming took off 1 base at V and 5 bases at J, with 13 bases between the two ends. The CDR3 DNA follows: TGTGCCAGCAGCGTACTGGCAGGGGCCCACGAGCAGTACTTC. It codes for CASSVLAGAHEQYF.

The genes are TRBV15 and TRBJ1-1; D gene uncertain. V lost 5 bases and J 3 bases, leaving 10 bases between the germline ends. Germline assignment: CDR1 LNHNV and CDR2 YYDKDF (reference sequence). CDR3 length: 13 residues. The CDR3 sequence: CATSAYRDTEAFF. The CDR3 DNA reads TGTGCCACCAGCGCCTATCGGGACACTGAAGCTTTCTTT.

The V and J genes are TRBV27 and TRBJ1-5, with 7 positions matching TRBD1. Germline V lookup: CDR1 MNHEY, CDR2 SMNVEV (reference sequence). The V and J ends lost 4 bases and 6 bases, in that order; junction bases with no gene match: 3. The CDR3 totals 13 residues. The CDR3 DNA reads as TGTGCCAGCAGTTCGGACAGGTTTCAGCCCCAGCATTTT. It specifies CASSSDRFQPQHF.

This sequence joins TRBV18 and TRBJ1-3; 7 bases fit TRBD1. Germline assignment: CDR1 KGHSH and CDR2 LQKENI. V dropped 1 base and J dropped 2; count of bases not matched to a gene: 5. This CDR3 has 16 residues. This chain's CDR3 is CASSPLRQGPGNTIYF. DNA of the CDR3: TGTGCCAGCTCACCACTGAGACAGGGCCCTGGAAACACCATATATTTT.

J is TRBJ2-5 and V is TRBV7-9; D might be TRBD2 (5 bases). CDR1 and CDR2 (germline): SEHNR, FQNEAQ (reference sequence). This CDR3 is built from 14 residues. Trimming cost V 5 bases and J 1 base, with 11 bases left between them. CDR3 nucleotide sequence: TGTGCCAGCAGCCCTAGCTGGGTCCAAGAGACCCAGTACTTC. Protein product: CASSPSWVQETQYF.

The genes are TRBV6-4 and TRBJ2-1; D possibly corresponds to TRBD1 (6 bases). Trimming removed 2 bases from V and 8 bases from J, with 10 bases in between. The CDR3 contains 13 residues. The germline CDR1 and CDR2 sequences are MRHNA and SNTAGT. CDR3 amino acids: CASSDNEGDEQFF. As DNA, the CDR3 is TGTGCCAGCAGTGACAATGAGGGGGATGAGCAGTTCTTC.

The V call is TRBV14, the J call TRBJ2-7; 9 bases fit TRBD1. Germline V gives CDR1 SGHDN, CDR2 FVKESK. The V segment lost 3 bases and the J segment 4 bases; nucleotides outside the gene matches: 7. The CDR3 contains 15 residues. In nucleotides, the CDR3 is TGTGCCAGCAGCCAGCCGGGACAGGGTTTATACGAGCAGTACTTC. This translates into CASSQPGQGLYEQYF.

The chain links TRBV7-2 to TRBJ1-1; D ambiguous. The V end was cut by 5 bases, the J end by 4 bases, with 14 bases between. Germline V gene sequence: CDR1 SGHTA, CDR2 FQGNSA. This CDR3 contains 14 residues. The CDR3 protein is CASSLDGAITEAFF. The CDR3 DNA is TGTGCCAGCAGCCTAGATGGAGCCATCACTGAAGCTTTCTTT.

This chain joins TRBV5-1 and TRBJ2-5; TRBD2 aligns across 8 bases. The CDR3 spans 16 residues. Germline V gives CDR1 SGHRS, CDR2 YFSETQ. J lost 0 bases, V lost 2 bases, and 6 bases had no gene match. The CDR3, as DNA: TGCGCCAGCAGCTTTCGGCGGGGGGAGTACCAAGAGACCCAGTACTTC. Protein product: CASSFRRGEYQETQYF.

V and J are TRBV11-2 and TRBJ2-1, with a possible D match to TRBD2 (6 bases). The germline V and J ends were trimmed by 4 bases and 9 bases, with 22 bases remaining between them. There are 16 residues in the CDR3. The germline V gene has CDR1 SGHAT and CDR2 FQNNGV. CDR3 coding DNA: TGTGCCAGCAGCTCTGACGGCGCGCTAGCGATGGGTGAGCAGTTCTTC. Translation: CASSSDGALAMGEQFF.

This clone was seen a few times. The J gene is TRBJ1-5, the V gene TRBV10-3; D possibly corresponds to TRBD1 (6 bases). CDR3 size: 15 residues. Germline V gives CDR1 ENHRY, CDR2 SYGVKD. V was trimmed by 6 bases and J by 4 bases, leaving 16 bases between them. As DNA, the CDR3 is TGTGCCATCAGGCTCTCGGACAGTCCGAATCAGCCCCAGCATTTT. Its protein is CAIRLSDSPNQPQHF.

This clone was detected once. The chain combines TRBV6-6 with TRBJ1-5; a possible D gene is TRBD1 (5 bases). Trimming left V 10 bases short and J 4 bases short, with 17 bases between. The CDR3 length is 14 residues. Looked up from germline, CDR1 is MNHNY and CDR2 is SVGAGI (reference sequence). The CDR3 here is CAISIRGGNQPQHF. CDR3 nucleotides: TGTGCCATCTCCATTCGCGGGGGAAATCAGCCCCAGCATTTT.

This clone has only a few counts. J is TRBJ1-2 and V is TRBV4-1; D ambiguous. V was shortened by 3 bases and J by 6 bases, with 8 bases between the two germline ends. The V gene's germline CDR1 is MGHRA and CDR2 YSYEKL. The CDR3 sequence is 12 residues long. The DNA of the CDR3 is TGCGCCAGCAGCCATGTGGCCCATGGCTACACCTTC. Residues: CASSHVAHGYTF.

This chain joins TRBV5-1 and TRBJ2-2; tentatively, D is TRBD1 (6 bases). Between the trimmed V and J ends, which lost 3 bases and 2 bases, there was a span of 11 bases. The germline V gene has CDR1 SGHRS and CDR2 YFSETQ. The CDR3 spans 15 residues. CDR3 bases: TGCGCCAGCAGCTACAACAGGGCCAACACCGGGGAGCTGTTTTTT. Translation: CASSYNRANTGELFF.

The rearrangement links TRBV3-1 (or the pseudogene TRBV3-2) to TRBJ2-7; D is perhaps TRBD2 (6 bases). Trimming took off 4 bases at V and 2 bases at J, with 12 bases between the two ends. Per germline, CDR1 LGHDT and CDR2 YNNKEL (reference sequence). The CDR3 totals 14 residues. The CDR3, as DNA: TGTGCCAGCAGCCCTCGGAGGGCCCCCTACGAGCAGTACTTC. Amino acids: CASSPRRAPYEQYF.

The chain has TRBV12-2 and TRBJ1-3; the D segment call TRBD1 is taken from the table without a DNA check. TRBV12-2 is classified as a pseudogene. The CDR3 is 14 amino acids. CDR3 sequence (DNA): TGTGCAAGTCGCCCCGGGACAGGGGGGAACACCATATATTTT. It is translated as CASRPGTGGNTIYF.

This clone has a count of ten or more. CDR3 sequence reads: CASSSRGGIYNEQFF. The CDR3 bases are TGTGCCAGCTCCTCCCGGGGGGGAATCTACAATGAGCAGTTCTTC. The chain links TRBV11-2 to TRBJ2-1; 8 bases map to TRBD2. This CDR3 region has 15 residues. Germline V CDR1 and CDR2: SGHAT, FQNNGV. The V gene end was trimmed by 8 bases and the J gene end by 3 bases; junction bases not matched to a gene: 9.